This T cell receptor delta chain was sequenced in a study of γδ T cells in repeated Plasmodium falciparum infection. Study-level information: Four controlled malaria infections with P. falciparum NF54 spanned about 600 days. Sampling occurred at baseline, pre-infection for selected infections, and 21 days post-infection. Study observations and caveats: Over time and infection, Vgamma9/Vdelta2+ repertoires remained highly stable and polyclonal.

This clone was found many times. Its antigen is as yet unknown. Since a far larger clone is one base different, this is likely a read error. This specimen includes other DNA sequences encoding the same CDR3. V was cut by 1 base and J by 8 bases, with 8 bases left in between. Per the germline V gene, CDR1 is TSWWSYY and CDR2 is QGS. The length of the CDR3 is 12 residues. Gammadelta T cells were flow-sorted from PBMC into Vgamma9/Vdelta2+ and Vdelta2-negative populations for bulk analysis. TCRdb reprocessed the multiplex PCR reads using CATT. Of 50,000 or so delta-chain clones in the sample, around 1.6% were seen once.

Sequenced material: gamma-delta T cells from blood. The chain employs TRDV1 and TRDJ1; maybe TRDD3 (5 bases). The TCR was taken from a pool of human donors (malaria-infected and uninfected, not separated). CDR3 sequence (DNA): TGTGCTCTTGGGGAACGGGGACACAAACTCATCTTT. This gives the protein CALGERGHKLIF.